The source of this TCR beta chain is a study of T-cell reconstitution after alpha-beta-depleted transplantation in children. Findings and limits, study-wide: By one year post-transplant, T-cell counts and diversity largely arose from T cells that were newly produced. Expanded graft clones numbering several hundred reportedly gave rise to alpha-beta T cells about two months after transplant. High day-60 TCRbeta diversity in some patients came from surviving recipient T cells and thymic progenitors.

As concerns this clonotype: Its antigen is unknown.

Unique molecular identifiers were incorporated into the prepared TCRbeta library. Using its own MiXCR run on the PCR reads, TCRdb lists one record per CDR3 protein. The sample lists approximately 80,000 distinct CDR3 sequences; around 14% were seen once. V dropped 6 bases and J dropped 5; count of bases not matched to a gene: 8. Looked up from germline, CDR1 is MNHNS and CDR2 is SASEGT. There are 14 residues in the CDR3. The rearrangement uses TRBV6-1 and TRBJ2-3, with 7 bases matching TRBD1. The receptor was derived from a male patient between 2 and 15 years old who had a stem cell transplant for acute lymphoblastic leukemia, so the T cells may come from the graft donor. This specimen was PBMCs, mostly from graft donor cells, taken 180 days after TCRalphabeta/CD19-depleted stem cell transplant. In DNA, the CDR3 is TGTGCCAGCAGCCTAGGGGGCGGTATAGATACGCAGTATTTT. It encodes CASSLGGGIDTQYF.